A selection of T cell receptor beta chains follows, all from one sample in a study of blood T cell repertoires in COVID-19. Only in-frame clones appear in the TCRdb table, and some are missing; sequencing was by immunoSEQ multiplex PCR. The table records 250,000 or so clones, 88% of them present only once. Sequenced input: peripheral blood. Source of these receptors: a woman in her thirties or forties who had recovered from COVID-19. CDR3s include the opening cysteine and the closing phenylalanine or tryptophan. The D gene is left open where the match is weak. Expanded clones get a size class; other rows say once, few or many, or leave the size out.

>NA|NA|TRBJ1-1|TRBV5-1
CASSLGGDTEAFF
TGCGCCAGCAGCTTGGGAGGAGACACTGAAGCTTTCTTT
>TRBD1|NA|TRBJ2-2|TRBV4-1
CASSPQGQLNGELFF
TGCGCCAGCAGCCCGCAGGGACAGTTGAACGGGGAGCTGTTTTTT
>TRBD1|NA|TRBJ1-3|TRBV7-9
CASSLATGVVNTIYF
TGTGCCAGCAGCTTAGCAACAGGGGTGGTAAACACCATATATTTT
>NA|NA|TRBJ1-5|TRBV15
CATSGGTQPQHF
TGTGCCACCAGCGGCGGGACTCAGCCCCAGCATTTT
>TRBD2|NA|TRBJ2-1|TRBV5-1
CASSLAPSRLAGGGEQFF
TGCGCCAGCAGCTTGGCCCCCTCTCGACTAGCGGGAGGGGGTGAGCAGTTCTTC
>TRBD2|NA|TRBJ2-2|TRBV5-1
CASMTSGRFSGELFF
TGCGCCAGCATGACTAGCGGGAGGTTCAGCGGGGAGCTGTTTTTT
>TRBD2|NA|TRBJ2-2|TRBV4-3
CASSLGLAGPNTGELFF
TGCGCCAGCAGCCTGGGGCTAGCGGGACCGAACACCGGGGAGCTGTTTTTT
>TRBD2|NA|TRBJ2-1|TRBV2
CALGTSGSPYNEQFF
TGTGCCCTAGGGACTAGCGGGAGCCCCTACAATGAGCAGTTCTTC
>NA|NA|TRBJ1-1|TRBV10-3
CAISELPRRGNTEAFF
TGTGCCATCAGTGAGTTACCCCGCAGGGGTAACACTGAAGCTTTCTTT
>TRBD2|NA|TRBJ2-7|TRBV10-3
CAIMSGGDPYEQYF
TGTGCCATCATGTCGGGGGGGGATCCCTACGAGCAGTACTTC
>NA|NA|TRBJ2-1|TRBV6-2/TRBV6-3
CASSYSTGVAQIRPSYNEQFF
TGTGCCAGCAGTTACTCGACCGGGGTAGCCCAGATTAGACCCTCCTACAATGAGCAGTTCTTC
>NA|NA|TRBJ1-5|TRBV28
CASSPAGRGDQPQHF
TGTGCCAGCTCCCCCGCGGGAAGGGGTGATCAGCCCCAGCATTTT
>TRBD2|NA|TRBJ2-5|TRBV7-8
CASSPWGRGLAGVETQYF
TGTGCCAGCAGCCCCTGGGGGCGGGGACTAGCGGGAGTGGAGACCCAGTACTTC
>TRBD2|NA|TRBJ2-3|TRBV29-1
CSVDRTSGPMDTQYF
TGCAGCGTTGACCGGACTAGTGGGCCCATGGATACGCAGTATTTT
>NA|NA|TRBJ1-5|TRBV7-9
CASSDGGQPQHF
TGTGCCAGCAGCGACGGGGGTCAGCCCCAGCATTTT
>TRBD1|NA|TRBJ1-3|TRBV3-1/TRBV3-2
CASSQDLRGQGTGNTIYF
TGTGCCAGCAGCCAAGATCTCAGGGGACAGGGGACTGGAAACACCATATATTTT
>NA|NA|TRBJ1-2|TRBV20-1
CSASNGPLTGGESGRYTF
TGCAGTGCTAGTAACGGACCCCTAACAGGTGGTGAGAGTGGGCGCTACACCTTC
>NA|NA|TRBJ1-1|TRBV19
CASTPLGGRTEAFF
TGTGCCAGTACCCCCTTGGGGGGTCGGACTGAAGCTTTCTTT
>NA|once|TRBJ2-2|TRBV19
CASSMGWGANTGELFF
TGTGCCAGTAGTATGGGGTGGGGCGCGAACACCGGGGAGCTGTTTTTT
>NA|NA|TRBJ1-4|TRBV19
CAITRPTGGRYEKLFF
TGTGCCATCACCCGGCCAACGGGGGGCAGATATGAAAAACTGTTTTTT
>TRBD1|NA|TRBJ1-1|TRBV3-1/TRBV3-2
CASSRQGKRNTEAFF
TGTGCCAGCAGCCGACAGGGGAAAAGGAACACTGAAGCTTTCTTT
>TRBD2|once|TRBJ2-3|TRBV30
CAWSVGLARTDTQYF
TGTGCCTGGAGTGTGGGACTAGCGCGCACAGATACGCAGTATTTT
>TRBD1|NA|TRBJ2-5|TRBV19
CASSQTGVGETQYF
TGTGCCAGTAGCCAGACAGGGGTGGGAGAGACCCAGTACTTC
>NA|NA|TRBJ1-2|TRBV12-3/TRBV12-4
CASMSGNYGYTF
TGTGCCAGCATGTCGGGGAACTATGGCTACACCTTC
>TRBD1|NA|TRBJ1-1|TRBV3-1/TRBV3-2
CASSRLNTGASEAFF
TGTGCCAGCAGCCGCCTCAATACAGGGGCGAGTGAAGCTTTCTTT
>NA|NA|TRBJ1-3|TRBV5-1
CASSLDGPWGASGNTIYF
TGCGCCAGCAGCTTGGACGGCCCCTGGGGAGCCTCTGGAAACACCATATATTTT
>TRBD1|NA|TRBJ1-1|TRBV5-4
CASSLEGQGGTEAFF
TGTGCCAGCAGCTTAGAGGGACAGGGGGGCACTGAAGCTTTCTTT
>TRBD1|NA|TRBJ1-6|TRBV4-3
CASSQGGGQNSPLHF
TGCGCCAGCAGCCAAGGAGGGGGCCAAAATTCACCCCTCCACTTT
>NA|NA|TRBJ2-5|TRBV4-3
CASSRGRGGRETQYF
TGCGCCAGCAGCCGCGGCCGGGGAGGAAGGGAGACCCAGTACTTC
>TRBD1|NA|TRBJ1-2|TRBV6-5
CASSRTGANYGYTF
TGTGCCAGCAGCCGGACAGGGGCCAACTATGGCTACACCTTC
>NA|NA|TRBJ1-4|TRBV5-1
CASSLAGANEKLFF
TGCGCCAGCAGCTTGGCGGGGGCTAATGAAAAACTGTTTTTT
>TRBD1|NA|TRBJ2-2|TRBV5-4
CASRRPGGTGELFF
TGTGCCAGCAGACGACCAGGGGGCACCGGGGAGCTGTTTTTT
>NA|NA|TRBJ2-2|TRBV19
CASSIMIGEGHGELFF
TGTGCCAGTAGTATTATGATTGGAGAGGGTCACGGGGAGCTGTTTTTT
>TRBD1|many|TRBJ1-6|TRBV5-6
CASSAGGGRGLSYNSPLHF
TGTGCCAGCAGCGCCGGAGGGGGCCGCGGGTTGTCCTATAATTCACCCCTCCACTTT
>TRBD1|NA|TRBJ1-1|TRBV19
CASSRDRGLEAFF
TGTGCCAGTAGTAGGGACAGGGGTTTGGAAGCTTTCTTT
>TRBD1|NA|TRBJ1-2|TRBV29-1
CSVGGGRQGAVYGYTF
TGCAGCGTTGGGGGTGGGCGGCAGGGGGCCGTCTATGGCTACACCTTC
>NA|NA|TRBJ2-4|TRBV7-2
CASSFIGGPNRDWFGIQYF
TGTGCCAGCAGCTTTATTGGGGGACCCAACAGGGATTGGTTTGGCATTCAGTACTTC
>TRBD1|NA|TRBJ1-1|TRBV6-5
CASSPRDRGSTEAFF
TGTGCCAGCAGTCCCCGGGACAGGGGTAGCACTGAAGCTTTCTTT
>NA|NA|TRBJ1-4|TRBV10-1
CASSCANRAGNNEKLFF
TGCGCCAGCAGTTGCGCAAACAGGGCTGGCAATAATGAAAAACTGTTTTTT
>NA|once|TRBJ2-5|TRBV5-6
CASSLGGGETQYF
TGTGCCAGCAGCTTGGGAGGCGGGGAGACCCAGTACTTC